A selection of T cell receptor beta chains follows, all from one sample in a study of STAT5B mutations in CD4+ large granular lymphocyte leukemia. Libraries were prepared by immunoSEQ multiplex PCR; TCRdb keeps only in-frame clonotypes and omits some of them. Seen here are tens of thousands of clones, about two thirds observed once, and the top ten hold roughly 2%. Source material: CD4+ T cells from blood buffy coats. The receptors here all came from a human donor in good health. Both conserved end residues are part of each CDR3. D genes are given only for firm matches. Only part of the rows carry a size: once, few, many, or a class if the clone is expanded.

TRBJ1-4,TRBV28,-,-,CATRQRNEKLFF,TGTGCCACCCGACAGAGGAATGAAAAACTGTTTTTT
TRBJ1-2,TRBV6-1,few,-,CASSETDRSHGYTF,TGTGCCAGCAGTGAGACCGACAGGAGCCATGGCTACACCTTC
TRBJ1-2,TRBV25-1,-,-,CATRSTRTYGYTF,TGTGCCACCAGGTCGACACGAACCTATGGCTACACCTTC
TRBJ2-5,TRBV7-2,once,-,CASSFTGIQETQYF,TGTGCCAGCAGCTTTACAGGGATCCAAGAGACCCAGTACTTC
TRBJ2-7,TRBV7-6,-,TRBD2,CASSLIAGPLTSLHEQYF,TGTGCCAGCAGCTTAATAGCGGGGCCTCTAACTTCCCTCCACGAGCAGTACTTC
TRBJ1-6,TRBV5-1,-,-,CASSSMGQSNSPLHF,TGCGCCAGCAGCTCAATGGGCCAGTCCAATTCACCCCTCCACTTT
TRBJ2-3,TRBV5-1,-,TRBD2,CASSLAVGGMSDTQYF,TGCGCCAGCAGCTTGGCCGTGGGGGGGATGTCAGATACGCAGTATTTT
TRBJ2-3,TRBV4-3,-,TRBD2,CASSQDFGRASGQVDTQYF,TGCGCCAGCAGCCAAGATTTCGGTCGGGCTAGCGGGCAGGTAGATACGCAGTATTTT
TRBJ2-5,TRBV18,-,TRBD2,CASSIGQLAGVQETQYF,TGTGCCAGCTCAATAGGCCAACTAGCGGGGGTACAAGAGACCCAGTACTTC
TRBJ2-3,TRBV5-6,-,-,CASSLGAGDTDTQYF,TGTGCCAGCAGCTTGGGTGCAGGGGACACAGATACGCAGTATTTT
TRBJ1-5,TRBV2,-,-,CATSNRAQPQHF,TGTGCCACCTCTAACAGGGCACAGCCCCAGCATTTT
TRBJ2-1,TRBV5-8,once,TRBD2,CASSWPLSTSGGHNEQFF,TGTGCCAGCAGCTGGCCCCTTTCGACTAGCGGGGGCCACAATGAGCAGTTCTTC